Only a few counts were recorded for the clone carrying this T cell receptor beta chain. This sample was included in a study of blood T cell repertoires in COVID-19. About the study: Sites in the United States, Italy and Spain provided acute and convalescent COVID-19 samples. The cDNA or gDNA used as material had been derived from T cells, B-cell-depleted T cells, or PBMCs.

The length of the CDR3 is 13 residues. The germline V and J ends were trimmed by 1 base and 6 bases, with 7 bases remaining between them. Per the germline V gene, CDR1 is LNHDA and CDR2 is SQIVND (reference sequence). In the original workflow: From reference gene primer amplification, estimates of nucleated cell counts were derived. Repertoires were generated with immunoSEQ multiplex PCR, while TCRdb's copy carries only in-frame clones and drops some. V and J calls and clone size come straight from that table; D and trimming were deduced from the DNA. The sample has some 320,000 clones, more than 75% seen once.

The sequence derives from a woman in her 50s who had recovered from COVID-19. J is TRBJ1-5 and V is TRBV19; D unclear. Sequencing used peripheral blood. The CDR3 region has the DNA TGTGCCAGTAGTATAGCGCTCAGTCAGCCCCAGCATTTT. Amino acid sequence: CASSIALSQPQHF.